The 14 T cell receptor beta chains presented below share a single source sample, sequenced in a study of T cells after yellow fever vaccination. TCRdb reprocessed the 5' RACE reads via MiXCR and lists one record per CDR3 protein. The table has about 220,000 distinct CDR3 sequences, more than 3% seen once. The material sequenced was CD4+ T cells sorted from PBMCs, taken 10 days after the yellow fever booster vaccination. The origin of the receptors is a man in his late teens or twenties who received the YFV17D yellow fever vaccine.

The V gene is TRBV5-5, the J gene TRBJ1-5, with D perhaps matching TRBD1 (5 bases). This CDR3 has 16 amino acids. CDR1 SGHKS and CDR2 YYEKEE come from the germline V gene (reference sequence). Trimming stripped 2 bases from V and 3 bases from J, with 15 bases between. The CDR3, as DNA: TGTGCCAGCAGCTTTACCGGGACGGAAAACAATCAGCCCCAGCATTTT. Its protein product is CASSFTGTENNQPQHF.

This clonotype was seen more than once but under ten times. The CDR3, as DNA: TGCAGCTTCCAGCGGGGGGTAGGAAATGAGCAGTTCTTC. Protein product: CSFQRGVGNEQFF. This sequence joins TRBV29-1 and TRBJ2-1; 9 bases map to TRBD2. The J segment lost 7 bases and the V segment lost 8 bases, leaving 9 bases of the junction unmatched. Germline CDR1 is SQVTM and CDR2 is ANQGSEA. CDR3 length: 13 amino acids.

This clonotype was detected ten times or more. This sequence joins TRBV6-6 and TRBJ2-5; D unresolved. This CDR3 has 12 amino acids. V was pared by 2 bases and J by 1 base, with 2 bases between. In germline, CDR1 is MNHNY, CDR2 SVGAGI (reference sequence). As DNA, the CDR3 is TGTGCCAGCAGTTACGGCCAAGAGACCCAGTACTTC. This encodes CASSYGQETQYF.

The J gene is TRBJ2-1, the V gene TRBV29-1, with TRBD1 matching 9 bases. The V gene's germline CDR1 is SQVTM and CDR2 ANQGSEA. The CDR3 runs to 12 residues. V lost 7 bases to trimming and J lost 10 bases; unmatched junction nucleotides: 8. The CDR3 nucleotides are TGCAGCGGCGAACAGGGGGCGGAGGAGCAGTTCTTC. Protein sequence: CSGEQGAEEQFF.

This clonotype was counted at least ten times. The gene calls are TRBV20-1 and TRBJ1-1; D gene uncertain. In germline, CDR1 is DFQATT, CDR2 SNEGSKA (reference sequence). The CDR3 is 12 residues long. V was shortened by 2 bases and J by 1 base, with 5 bases between the two germline ends. CDR3 loop: CSARQTNTEAFF. In DNA form, the CDR3 reads TGCAGTGCTAGACAGACGAACACTGAAGCTTTCTTT.

The chain links TRBV12-3 or TRBV12-4 to TRBJ1-1; 8 bases align to TRBD1. Trimming removed 6 bases from V and 1 base from J; junction bases left unmatched: 1. The CDR3 extends over 13 amino acids. The CDR3 spells CASRGQANTEAFF. CDR3 nucleotide sequence: TGTGCCAGCAGGGGACAGGCGAACACTGAAGCTTTCTTT.

This clonotype appeared many times. The V and J genes are TRBV27 and TRBJ1-3, with D possibly matching TRBD1 (5 bases). Germline V gene lookup returns CDR1 MNHEY and CDR2 SMNVEV (reference sequence). Between the trimmed V and J ends, which lost 5 bases and 2 bases, there was a span of 13 bases. The CDR3 spans 15 residues. The CDR3 region is CASSPFVGPGNTIYF. CDR3 DNA sequence: TGTGCCAGCAGTCCCTTTGTGGGACCTGGAAACACCATATATTTT.

V gene TRBV4-1 combines with J gene TRBJ2-2, with 11 bases matching TRBD2. V gave up 2 bases and J gave up 5 bases; unmatched junction bases: 4. Germline V gives CDR1 MGHRA, CDR2 YSYEKL. CDR3 length equals 16 residues. The CDR3 here is CASSQWGLAATGELFF. The CDR3 bases are TGCGCCAGCAGCCAATGGGGACTAGCGGCGACCGGGGAGCTGTTTTTT.

The J gene is TRBJ2-3, the V gene TRBV18, with TRBD2 matching over 12 bases. The V and J ends lost 6 bases and 8 bases, in that order; junction bases with no gene match: 9. CDR3 length equals 15 residues. Germline V CDR1 and CDR2: KGHSH, LQKENI. CDR3 in amino acids: CASSPTSGGGITQYF. The CDR3 region has the DNA TGTGCCAGCTCGCCGACTAGCGGGGGCGGGATTACGCAGTATTTT. The full variable domain, rest sourced from reference TRBV18 and TRBJ2-3, is NAGVMQNPRHLVRRRGQEARLRCSPMKGHSHVYWYRQLPEEGLKFMVYLQKENIIDESGMPKERFSAEFPKEGPSILRIQQVVRGDSAAYFCASSPTSGGGITQYFGPGTRLTVL.

The V and J genes are TRBV5-1 and TRBJ2-3, with D perhaps assigned TRBD1 or TRBD2 (6 bases each). Trimming removed 1 base at V and 6 bases at J, with 12 bases between. The CDR3 consists of 14 residues. The germline gives CDR1 SGHRS, CDR2 YFSETQ. In DNA form, the CDR3 reads TGCGCCAGCAGCTTGCCGGGGGCTGGGGATACGCAGTATTTT. Amino acids: CASSLPGAGDTQYF.

The gene calls are TRBV7-2 and TRBJ2-3, with D maybe TRBD2 (5 bases). Germline V lookup: CDR1 SGHTA, CDR2 FQGNSA. The CDR3 runs 14 residues. Trimming removed 3 bases at V and 8 bases at J, with 15 bases between. CDR3 region: CASSFDGERGTQYF. CDR3 nucleotides: TGTGCCAGCAGCTTTGACGGGGAACGGGGTACGCAGTATTTT.

The chain carries TRBV18 and TRBJ2-7; 9 nucleotides align to TRBD1. Trimming took 2 bases from V and 3 from J; bases not matched to a gene: 2. Germline V gene data show CDR1 as KGHSH and CDR2 as LQKENI. This CDR3 region has 14 residues. In nucleotides, the CDR3 is TGTGCCAGCTCACCAGTGGGACAGGGCTACGAGCAGTACTTC. It codes for CASSPVGQGYEQYF.

This clonotype showed up just a few times. The genes are TRBV7-6 and TRBJ2-3; D is unresolved. Trimming removed 0 bases from V and 2 bases from J, with 12 bases in between. The CDR3 contains 16 residues. Germline CDR1 SGHVS, CDR2 FNYEAQ. Here the CDR3 DNA reads TGTGCCAGCAGCTTAGCCTACGCCGGGTACACAGATACGCAGTATTTT. This gives the protein CASSLAYAGYTDTQYF.

The chain carries TRBV24-1 and TRBJ2-1; 9 nucleotides match TRBD1. CDR1 is KGHDR and CDR2 is SFDVKD in the germline V gene. Trimming at V came to 6 bases and at J to 6 bases, leaving 8 bases not matched to a gene. This CDR3 has 15 amino acids. The CDR3 nucleotides are TGTGCCACCAGTCGAACAGGGGGCGCGGGCAATGAGCAGTTCTTC. It yields the protein CATSRTGGAGNEQFF.